This T cell receptor (beta chain) came from a study of blood T cells in healthy people across ages. Findings and limits, study-wide: In older individuals, TCR beta diversity per million T cells was lower, falling roughly linearly with age.

V shed 4 bases and J shed 1 base, with 14 bases lying between them. The germline V gene encodes CDR1 SGHRS and CDR2 YFSETQ. The CDR3 spans 15 residues. Combining a sample-barcoded 5' primer with a J-beta primer mix, a second PCR ran for 7 to 11 cycles. Each CDR3 protein gets one entry after TCRdb re-called the 5' RACE reads with MiXCR. This table holds hundreds of thousands of distinct CDR3 sequences, roughly 25% found once. This clonotype appeared a few times. Its antigen is unknown. These data are also associated with another study on T cells of mothers and their children. That report adds: A slight, non-significant increase in overlap was found for related mother-child pairs relative to unrelated pairs.

This receptor was identified in a boy aged 10-17 years in good health. The sequenced material came from blood. This sequence joins TRBV5-1 and TRBJ1-1, with D tentatively TRBD1 (5 bases). Here the CDR3 reads CASSLQGGANTEAFF. The CDR3 DNA is TGCGCCAGCAGCCTACAAGGAGGGGCGAACACTGAAGCTTTCTTT.